Each of the 21 T cell receptor beta chains below was sequenced from the same sample in a study of long-term antiretroviral therapy in people with HIV. With survey level as its setting, the immunoSEQ assay was v3.0. Method: immunoSEQ multiplex PCR; TCRdb's copy keeps in-frame clones and lacks some. Among tens of thousands of clones listed, approximately 83% were seen once. The sequencing used unsorted PBMCs, collected 2.2 years after starting antiretroviral therapy. The receptors shown here come from a man between 18 and 35 years old with HIV.

The chain carries TRBV18 and TRBJ2-6, with D possibly called TRBD1 or TRBD2 (5 bases each). The CDR3 runs to 17 residues. Germline assignment: CDR1 KGHSH and CDR2 LQKENI. Trimming removed 4 bases from V and 0 bases from J, with 13 bases in between. The CDR3 protein is CASSQSGLRSGANVLTF. CDR3 in DNA: TGTGCCAGCTCACAATCGGGGCTCCGCTCTGGGGCCAACGTCCTGACTTTC.

This chain connects TRBV7-2 to TRBJ1-1; TRBD1 aligns across 7 bases. The CDR3 runs to 12 residues. Per the germline V gene, CDR1 is SGHTA and CDR2 is FQGNSA. The trim removed 5 bases at V and 7 bases at J, leaving 4 bases unmatched. The CDR3 protein is CASSPGQREAFF. For the CDR3, the DNA is TGTGCCAGCAGCCCGGGACAGCGTGAAGCTTTCTTT.

This chain joins TRBV5-1 and TRBJ1-1; D gene ambiguous. The CDR3 spans 15 residues. Germline CDR1 and CDR2: SGHRS and YFSETQ. V shed 4 bases and J shed 1 base, with 14 bases lying between them. This CDR3 is CASSQVIGRNTEAFF. For the CDR3, the DNA is TGCGCCAGCAGCCAGGTCATAGGGAGGAACACTGAAGCTTTCTTT.

The chain joins TRBV19 to TRBJ1-3; D gene uncertain. V shed 7 bases and J shed 0 bases, with 10 bases lying between them. The CDR3 is 14 residues long. Germline loops: CDR1 LNHDA, CDR2 SQIVND (reference sequence). CDR3 in DNA: TGTGCCAGTACCCGGTGGGGCTCTGGAAACACCATATATTTT. Protein sequence: CASTRWGSGNTIYF.

This clone was detected only a few times. The rearrangement links TRBV2 to TRBJ2-2; 8 bases line up with TRBD2. Losses at the gene ends were 6 bases for V and 4 bases for J; bases not matched to a gene: 1. Germline V lookup: CDR1 SNHLY, CDR2 FYNNEI. The CDR3 extends over 13 amino acids. The CDR3, as DNA: TGTGCCAGCAGAGGGACTAGCACCGGGGAGCTGTTTTTT. Its translation is CASRGTSTGELFF.

This chain connects TRBV7-9 to TRBJ1-3; a weak D match, TRBD1 (6 bases). Germline loops: CDR1 SEHNR, CDR2 FQNEAQ (reference sequence). The CDR3 spans 16 residues. V was cut by 3 bases and J by 4 bases, with 16 bases left in between. CDR3 loop: CASSFATGQRGNTIYF. DNA for the CDR3: TGTGCCAGCAGCTTTGCCACAGGACAGAGGGGAAACACCATATATTTT. The full variable domain, with the rest looked up from reference TRBV7-9 and TRBJ1-3, is DTGVSQNPRHKITKRGQNVTFRCDPISEHNRLYWYRQTLGQGPEFLTYFQNEAQLEKSRLLSDRFSAERPKGSFSTLEIQRTEQGDSAMYLCASSFATGQRGNTIYFGEGSWLTVV.

The chain couples TRBV7-3 to TRBJ2-1; TRBD1 is a possible D gene (5 bases). Germline CDR1 and CDR2: SGHTA and FQGTGA. Trimming stripped 4 bases from V and 5 bases from J, with 15 bases between. The CDR3 consists of 15 residues. In DNA form, the CDR3 reads TGTGCCAGCAGCTCCCCCTTGGGGCTAGACAATGAGCAGTTCTTC. This sequence encodes CASSSPLGLDNEQFF.

This clone has only a few counts. The V gene is TRBV6-1, the J gene TRBJ1-3; 7 bases line up with TRBD1. Germline CDR1 is MNHNS and CDR2 is SASEGT. The CDR3 contains 15 residues. The V segment lost 6 bases and the J segment 0 bases; nucleotides outside the gene matches: 5. In DNA form, the CDR3 reads TGTGCCAGCAGGAAACAGGGGAACTCTGGAAACACCATATATTTT. Its protein is CASRKQGNSGNTIYF.

The CDR3 DNA reads TGCGCCAGCAGCCAAGGAGCCTACGAGCAGTACTTC. Protein: CASSQGAYEQYF. V gene TRBV5-1 combines with J gene TRBJ2-7; no reliable D call. Germline-derived CDR1 and CDR2 are SGHRS and YFSETQ. There are 12 residues in the CDR3. Trimming took 4 bases from V and 2 from J, leaving 7 bases between them.

V and J are TRBV20-1 and TRBJ2-7; possibly TRBD2 for D (6 bases). The germline V and J ends were trimmed by 2 bases and 12 bases, with 11 bases remaining between them. The germline V gene has CDR1 DFQATT and CDR2 SNEGSKA (reference sequence). The CDR3 loop spans 10 amino acids. The CDR3 spells CSARTGEAYF. In DNA form, the CDR3 reads TGCAGTGCTAGAACGGGGGAGGCGTACTTC.

CDR3 sequence: CASSPGGGDEKLFF. CDR3 sequence (DNA): TGTGCCAGCAGTCCAGGGGGCGGTGATGAAAAACTGTTTTTT. The chain links TRBV6-5 to TRBJ1-4, with TRBD1 matching 8 bases. Germline V gene lookup returns CDR1 MNHEY and CDR2 SVGAGI. The J segment lost 6 bases and the V segment lost 5 bases, leaving 5 bases of the junction unmatched. This CDR3 comprises 14 residues.

The rearrangement links TRBV7-8 to TRBJ2-7; 10 positions agree with TRBD1. Germline values: CDR1 SGHVS, CDR2 FQNEAQ. The junction had 0 bases not matched to a gene; V was cut back by 0 bases and J by 4 bases. This CDR3 has 14 residues. The CDR3 reads CASSLADRGYEQYF. The CDR3 coding sequence is TGTGCCAGCAGCTTAGCGGACAGGGGGTACGAGCAGTACTTC.

The chain has TRBV5-6 and TRBJ2-7; D is perhaps TRBD1 (7 bases). Germline lookup yields CDR1 SGHDT and CDR2 YYEEEE. The CDR3 loop spans 14 amino acids. The V and J ends lost 4 bases and 6 bases respectively, with 17 bases between them. CDR3 in amino acids: CASSLRDSNSEQYF. The CDR3 DNA reads as TGTGCCAGCAGCCTGCGGGACAGCAATTCCGAGCAGTACTTC.

The V call is TRBV6-4, the J call TRBJ2-7; the D call may be TRBD1 or TRBD2 (5 bases each). The V end lost 6 bases, the J end lost 2 bases, and 14 bases lay between the germline ends. The CDR3 is made up of 14 amino acids. Looked up from germline, CDR1 is MRHNA and CDR2 is SNTAGT. This chain's CDR3 is CASSRRDRTYEQYF. In nucleotides, the CDR3 is TGTGCCAGCAGCCGCCGGGACCGAACCTACGAGCAGTACTTC.

The V call is TRBV10-3, the J call TRBJ2-5; 10 bases align to TRBD1. This CDR3 has 16 amino acids. V lost 8 bases, J lost 1 base, and 10 bases stayed unmatched. The germline gives CDR1 ENHRY, CDR2 SYGVKD. CDR3 in DNA: TGTGCCATCGGCCGACAGGGGGCTAGGGTCCAAGAGACCCAGTACTTC. Protein sequence: CAIGRQGARVQETQYF.

The rearrangement joins TRBV7-9 to TRBJ1-2; 9 nucleotides align to TRBD1. Germline values: CDR1 SEHNR, CDR2 FQNEAQ (reference sequence). The CDR3 has 16 amino acids. Losses at the gene ends were 5 bases for V and 1 base for J; bases not matched to a gene: 8. This CDR3 is CASSISGTGSNYGYTF. CDR3 nucleotides: TGTGCCAGCAGCATCTCCGGGACAGGGAGTAACTATGGCTACACCTTC.

The CDR3 DNA reads as TGTGCCAGTAGTATGCTGGGAGTTCGCACTGAAGCTTTCTTT. Translation: CASSMLGVRTEAFF. This rearrangement joins TRBV19 to TRBJ1-1, with D unresolved. V shed 3 bases and J shed 4 bases, with 12 bases lying between them. Germline CDR1 and CDR2: LNHDA and SQIVND (reference sequence). The CDR3 is made up of 14 amino acids.

This CDR3 reads CASSLEQNTEAFF. DNA for the CDR3: TGTGCCAGCAGCTTAGAACAGAACACTGAAGCTTTCTTT. The chain has TRBV7-2 and TRBJ1-1; D not resolved. Trimming took 1 base from V and 1 from J, leaving 4 bases between them. Germline assignment: CDR1 SGHTA and CDR2 FQGNSA. This CDR3 spans 13 amino acids. Full variable domain (outside the CDR3, taken from reference TRBV7-2 and TRBJ1-1): GAGVSQSPSNKVTEKGKDVELRCDPISGHTALYWYRQSLGQGLEFLIYFQGNSAPDKSGLPSDRFSAERTGGSVSTLTIQRTQQEDSAVYLCASSLEQNTEAFFGQGTRLTVV.

This clone was seen once. The gene calls are TRBV6-6 and TRBJ2-5; D may match TRBD1 or TRBD2 (5 bases each). CDR3 length equals 15 residues. The germline CDR1 and CDR2 sequences are MNHNY and SVGAGI (reference sequence). Between the trimmed V and J ends, which lost 4 bases and 2 bases, there was a span of 14 bases. In DNA form, the CDR3 reads TGTGCCAGCAGTTCCTTGGGACGGCAACAAGAGACCCAGTACTTC. Protein product: CASSSLGRQQETQYF.

The chain uses TRBV7-6 and TRBJ2-1; D not certain. V lost 6 bases and J 7 bases, leaving 13 bases between the germline ends. The germline V gene has CDR1 SGHVS and CDR2 FNYEAQ. The CDR3 totals 13 residues. The CDR3 nucleotides are TGTGCCAGCAGTTGGACGCGAACTAATGAGCAGTTCTTC. Protein: CASSWTRTNEQFF.

V gene TRBV7-6 combines with J gene TRBJ1-2; D gene unclear. V was clipped by 5 bases and J by 6 bases, with 13 bases between them. Germline lookup yields CDR1 SGHVS and CDR2 FNYEAQ. This CDR3 is 13 amino acids long. The CDR3 loop reads CASSPNSRDGYTF. The CDR3 bases are TGTGCCAGCAGCCCCAATAGTCGGGATGGCTACACCTTC.